This T cell receptor (beta chain) was captured in a study of blood T cell repertoires in COVID-19. Study details: Specimens from acute and convalescent COVID-19 originated in the United States, Italy and Spain.

Clones were sequenced by immunoSEQ multiplex PCR, and TCRdb holds only the in-frame ones, with some missing. The sample yields about 130,000 clones, around 89% seen once. This clone was seen more than once but under ten times. Sample: peripheral blood. The source of this sequence is a man aged 45-60 years with active or convalescent COVID-19.

The CDR3 DNA is TGTGCCAGCGCTAGCGGAGCCTCTCCGGGCAATGAGCAGTTCTTC. Its protein product is CASASGASPGNEQFF. The chain combines TRBV11-3 with TRBJ2-1; TRBD2 matches 7 bases. Germline V gene data show CDR1 as SGHNT and CDR2 as YENEEA. The V gene end was trimmed by 8 bases and the J gene end by 6 bases; junction bases not matched to a gene: 13. The CDR3 contains 15 residues.